Below are 20 T cell receptor beta chains sequenced from a single sample in a study of CD8+ T cells in alopecia areata. Indicated treatment: oral pan-JAK inhibitor, 5-10 mg twice daily. cDNA serving as the sequencing template came from extracted, reverse transcribed RNA. Here immunoSEQ multiplex PCR was the method, and the copy in TCRdb shows in-frame clones only, minus some. The sample shows more than 150,000 clones, roughly 46% of them seen only once. Sequences were derived from CD8+ T cells sorted from blood, sampled around week 53, from a patient treated with tofacitinib. Every receptor here comes from a human donor with alopecia areata.

This clone was observed a few times. The rearrangement joins TRBV13 to TRBJ1-6, with 8 positions matching TRBD1. J gave up 7 bases and V 8 bases, and 4 bases lay outside the gene matches. CDR1 PRHDT and CDR2 FYEKMQ come from the germline V gene (reference sequence). The CDR3 sequence is 13 residues long. CDR3 nucleotide sequence: TGTGCCAGCCGAGACAGGGGAAATTCACCCCTCCACTTT. Its translation is CASRDRGNSPLHF.

CDR3 residues: CAWTTGGYGYTF. The CDR3 DNA reads as TGTGCCTGGACTACAGGGGGGTATGGCTACACCTTC. J is TRBJ1-2 and V is TRBV30; 8 bases align to TRBD1. CDR3 length: 12 amino acids. Unmatched junction bases numbered 3, after V lost 4 bases and J lost 5 bases. The germline CDR1 and CDR2 sequences are GTSNPN and SVGIG (reference sequence).

This clone was counted only a few times. J is TRBJ2-7 and V is TRBV13; D is unresolved. The V and J ends lost 8 bases and 0 bases respectively, with 11 bases between them. The CDR3 totals 13 residues. Per germline, CDR1 PRHDT and CDR2 FYEKMQ (reference sequence). CDR3 sequence: CASSSGGSYEQYF. The CDR3 DNA is TGTGCCAGCTCCTCGGGCGGCTCCTACGAGCAGTACTTC.

The chain carries TRBV30 and TRBJ1-6; D remains ambiguous. Germline V gene sequence: CDR1 GTSNPN, CDR2 SVGIG (reference sequence). This CDR3 region has 13 residues. The CDR3 coding sequence is TGTGCGTTGGTTAGCTCCTATAATTCACCCCTCCACTTT. This translates into CALVSSYNSPLHF.

The rearrangement uses TRBV2 and TRBJ1-2, with a tentative D call TRBD1 (6 bases). Germline V gene data show CDR1 as SNHLY and CDR2 as FYNNEI. The V end lost 4 bases, the J end lost 1 base, and 13 bases lay between the germline ends. This CDR3 comprises 15 residues. CDR3: CASSAELDSNYGYTF. For the CDR3, the DNA is TGTGCCAGCAGTGCCGAGCTGGACAGTAACTATGGCTACACCTTC.

This clone was detected only once. V and J are TRBV7-8 and TRBJ2-7; D ambiguous. The CDR3 is 13 residues long. V dropped 5 bases and J dropped 0 bases, with 8 bases sitting between them. Germline CDR1 reads SGHVS; CDR2 reads FQNEAQ. The chain's CDR3 is CASSPDRSYEQYF. CDR3 DNA: TGTGCCAGCAGCCCCGACCGCTCCTACGAGCAGTACTTC. The full variable domain, in which reference TRBV7-8 and TRBJ2-7 provide the parts outside the CDR3, is GAGVSQSPRYKVAKRGQDVALRCDPISGHVSLFWYQQALGQGPEFLTYFQNEAQLDKSGLPSDRFFAERPEGSVSTLKIQRTQQEDSAVYLCASSPDRSYEQYFGPGTRLTVT.

The chain combines TRBV6-5 with TRBJ1-2, with D possibly TRBD1 on 5 matching bases. The germline CDR1 and CDR2 sequences are MNHEY and SVGAGI. The CDR3 sequence is 15 residues long. Trimming pared 6 bases from V and 8 bases from J, leaving 22 bases between. CDR3 residues: CASRPQGGEVLGYTF. CDR3 bases: TGTGCCAGCAGACCCCAGGGAGGGGAAGTGTTAGGCTACACCTTC.

The J gene is TRBJ1-5, the V gene TRBV18, with 7 bases that match TRBD1. The germline gives CDR1 KGHSH, CDR2 LQKENI. The V and J ends lost 3 bases and 5 bases, in that order; junction bases with no gene match: 7. This CDR3 region has 15 residues. Here the CDR3 reads CASSPTGTDDQPQHF. The CDR3 nucleotides are TGTGCCAGCTCACCTACCGGGACAGACGATCAGCCCCAGCATTTT.

V usage is TRBV2 and J usage is TRBJ1-1, with D unclear. Germline V gene data show CDR1 as SNHLY and CDR2 as FYNNEI. The V gene lost 6 bases and the J gene lost 1 base, with 9 bases spanning the gap. The CDR3 has 13 residues. The DNA for the CDR3 is TGTGCCAGCAGGCCGGGAGAGAACACTGAAGCTTTCTTT. This gives the protein CASRPGENTEAFF.

The gene calls are TRBV27 and TRBJ1-2, with 10 bases that match TRBD1. The length of the CDR3 is 16 residues. V lost 0 bases and J lost 3; bases outside the gene matches: 4. In germline, CDR1 is MNHEY, CDR2 SMNVEV (reference sequence). CDR3 bases: TGTGCCAGCAGTTTATCGTGGGGACAGGGGCACTATGGCTACACCTTC. It encodes CASSLSWGQGHYGYTF.

This clone showed up just a few times. The CDR3 is CASSQERGTSDEQFF. CDR3 DNA: TGCGCCAGCAGCCAAGAGAGGGGGACTAGTGATGAGCAGTTCTTC. V gene TRBV4-1 combines with J gene TRBJ2-1, with 8 bases identical to TRBD2. This CDR3 is 15 amino acids long. V dropped 0 bases and J dropped 8; count of bases not matched to a gene: 6. From germline, CDR1 is MGHRA and CDR2 YSYEKL.

The chain employs TRBV6-5 and TRBJ1-5; D perhaps matches TRBD1 (5 bases). This CDR3 spans 15 amino acids. The germline gives CDR1 MNHEY, CDR2 SVGAGI. V was cut by 6 bases and J by 4 bases, with 16 bases left in between. The CDR3 sequence is CASRTGAEGNQPQHF. Here the CDR3 DNA reads TGTGCCAGCAGAACCGGGGCGGAGGGGAATCAGCCCCAGCATTTT.

The chain links TRBV4-3 to TRBJ2-7; D is perhaps TRBD1 or TRBD2 (5 bases each). With 0 bases removed from V and 4 bases from J, the gap between germline ends came to 13 bases. This CDR3 is built from 15 residues. In germline, CDR1 is LGHNA, CDR2 YSLEER. The CDR3 is CASSQDRDGGYEQYF. DNA for the CDR3: TGCGCCAGCAGCCAAGATCGGGACGGAGGATACGAGCAGTACTTC.

The chain joins TRBV9 to TRBJ2-2; D is perhaps TRBD2 (5 bases). Germline V gene data show CDR1 as SGDLS and CDR2 as YYNGEE. V lost 4 bases, J lost 4 bases, and 11 bases lay in between. CDR3 length equals 14 residues. The CDR3 is CASSLGGGTGELFF. CDR3 nucleotides: TGTGCCAGCAGCCTAGGAGGAGGCACCGGGGAGCTGTTTTTT.

The V and J genes are TRBV5-1 and TRBJ2-7; weak D call: TRBD1 (6 bases). V was trimmed by 2 bases and J by 2 bases, leaving 11 bases between them. Germline lookup yields CDR1 SGHRS and CDR2 YFSETQ. This CDR3 spans 14 amino acids. CDR3 sequence (DNA): TGCGCCAGCAGCTTCCTGGACAGAACCTACGAGCAGTACTTC. It translates to CASSFLDRTYEQYF.

The rearrangement links TRBV5-6 to TRBJ2-4; TRBD2 might be the D (5 bases). Trimming took 1 base from V and 7 from J, leaving 12 bases between them. This CDR3 is built from 14 residues. CDR1 and CDR2 from the germline V gene are SGHDT and YYEEEE. CDR3 amino acids: CASSLRGVANIQYF. CDR3 DNA: TGTGCCAGCAGCTTGCGGGGAGTTGCGAACATTCAGTACTTC.

This clone has more than one count but fewer than ten. The V call is TRBV27, the J call TRBJ2-5, with 12 nucleotides matching TRBD2. The germline V gene encodes CDR1 MNHEY and CDR2 SMNVEV (reference sequence). Trimming took 6 bases from V and 4 from J; bases not matched to a gene: 3. The CDR3 length is 14 residues. CDR3 sequence reads: CASSPTSGGETQYF. As DNA, the CDR3 is TGTGCCAGCAGCCCGACTAGCGGGGGAGAGACCCAGTACTTC.

This clone was observed a handful of times. The rearrangement joins TRBV2 to TRBJ1-5; 7 nucleotides agree with TRBD1. The germline V gene encodes CDR1 SNHLY and CDR2 FYNNEI. CDR3 length: 15 amino acids. After removal of 6 bases from V and 4 bases from J, the junction contained 9 bases not matched to a gene. Here the CDR3 DNA reads TGTGCCAGCAGCTACGGGACAGCGACAAATCAGCCCCAGCATTTT. Amino acids: CASSYGTATNQPQHF. Variable domain in full (rest from reference TRBV2 and TRBJ1-5): EPEVTQTPSHQVTQMGQEVILRCVPISNHLYFYWYRQILGQKVEFLVSFYNNEISEKSEIFDDQFSVERPDGSNFTLKIRSTKLEDSAMYFCASSYGTATNQPQHFGDGTRLSIL.

This rearrangement joins TRBV7-6 to TRBJ2-3; 7 bases map to TRBD2. The V gene's germline CDR1 is SGHVS and CDR2 FNYEAQ. The V segment lost 1 base and the J segment 2 bases; nucleotides outside the gene matches: 12. CDR3 size: 18 residues. The CDR3 here is CASSLENGGLTLTDTQYF. The CDR3 nucleotides are TGTGCCAGCAGCTTAGAAAACGGGGGACTAACCCTCACAGATACGCAGTATTTT.

CDR3 loop: CASGLVQGETQYF. The CDR3 DNA is TGTGCTAGTGGTTTGGTACAGGGGGAGACCCAGTACTTC. This rearrangement joins TRBV12-5 to TRBJ2-5, with TRBD1 matching 7 bases. Germline CDR1 is LGHNT and CDR2 is FRNRAP. The CDR3 consists of 13 residues. V lost 0 bases and J lost 5; bases outside the gene matches: 0.